The 32 T cell receptor beta chains below come from one sample, sequenced in a study of monozygotic twins with inflammatory bowel disease. TCRdb reprocessed the 5' RACE reads and reports one entry per CDR3 protein, with no DNA. Its table lists approximately 120,000 distinct CDR3 sequences. Sequenced: blood. The receptors were gathered from a human donor with ulcerative colitis or Crohn's disease, or a healthy co-twin of an affected twin (not recorded which).

The chain links TRBV5-1 to TRBJ2-7; TCRdb returns TRBD1, unconfirmable since there is no DNA. Germline loops: CDR1 SGHRS, CDR2 YFSETQ. The CDR3 length is 14 residues. This chain's CDR3 is CASSLTGTEYEQYF.

The chain carries TRBV5-1 and TRBJ1-6; TCRdb's D gene call, TRBD1, goes unchecked for lack of DNA. Germline V CDR1 and CDR2: SGHRS, YFSETQ. CDR3 length equals 16 residues. The CDR3 sequence: CASSPWGTEDNSPLHF.

The chain has TRBV4-3 and TRBJ2-1; TCRdb's D call of TRBD2 is untestable without DNA. The CDR3 is 13 residues long. Germline V gene lookup returns CDR1 LGHNA and CDR2 YSLEER. The CDR3 sequence is CASSQEPRTRKFF.

The gene calls are TRBV4-3 and TRBJ1-5. Germline V lookup: CDR1 LGHNA, CDR2 YSLEER. CDR3 length: 14 residues. The CDR3 region is CASSQDRQSRPQHF.

The rearrangement uses TRBV7-6 and TRBJ2-7; checking the TCRdb D call of TRBD1 is not possible without DNA. From germline, CDR1 is SGHVS and CDR2 FNYEAQ. CDR3 length: 14 amino acids. This CDR3 reads CASSLAAGGYEQYF. Filled out from reference TRBV7-6 and TRBJ2-7, the complete variable domain reads GAGVSQSPRYKVTKRGQDVALRCDPISGHVSLYWYRQALGQGPEFLTYFNYEAQQDKSGLPNDRFSAERPEGSISTLTIQRTEQRDSAMYRCASSLAAGGYEQYFGPGTRLTVT.

The CDR3 sequence: CAISGGVQETQYF. The chain uses TRBV10-3 and TRBJ2-5; TCRdb outputs TRBD1, but without DNA this stays unchecked. Germline V gives CDR1 ENHRY, CDR2 SYGVKD. The length of the CDR3 is 13 residues.

The chain couples TRBV6-2 or TRBV6-3 to TRBJ2-2; TCRdb returns TRBD1, unconfirmable since there is no DNA. The CDR3 runs 15 residues. Germline lookup yields CDR1 MNHEY and CDR2 SVGEGT. This CDR3 is CASSRDREGAGELFF.

V is TRBV24-1 and J is TRBJ1-1. The V gene's germline CDR1 is KGHDR and CDR2 SFDVKD. The CDR3 extends over 12 amino acids. CDR3 sequence reads: CATSDSNTEAFF.

The rearrangement uses TRBV19 and TRBJ2-6. The CDR3 extends over 14 amino acids. CDR1 is LNHDA, CDR2 SQIVND, per germline (reference sequence). CDR3 amino acids: CASSLGLGANVLTF.

The gene calls are TRBV5-1 and TRBJ1-1. The germline V gene encodes CDR1 SGHRS and CDR2 YFSETQ. This CDR3 region has 14 residues. CDR3 region: CASSLEGSSTGAFF.

The chain is built from TRBV7-9 and TRBJ2-3; TCRdb calls TRBD1, which cannot be checked without DNA. Germline-derived CDR1 and CDR2 are SEHNR and FQNEAQ (reference sequence). This CDR3 is built from 15 residues. CDR3 sequence: CASSSVQGAMDTQYF.

The V call is TRBV20-1, the J call TRBJ2-7; no DNA is available, so the TRBD1 call from TCRdb remains unchecked. The CDR3 sequence is 15 residues long. Germline V gene lookup returns CDR1 DFQATT and CDR2 SNEGSKA (reference sequence). Here the CDR3 reads CSARDPSGASYEQYF.

The V and J genes are TRBV6-1 and TRBJ1-2; TCRdb picks TRBD1, but there is no DNA to check that call. There are 16 residues in the CDR3. Germline V CDR1 and CDR2: MNHNS, SASEGT. The CDR3 sequence is CASSPGGGPANYGYTF.

The J gene is TRBJ2-3, the V gene TRBV19; TCRdb gives TRBD2 as the D gene, but with no DNA this cannot be confirmed. This CDR3 has 16 residues. Germline V CDR1 and CDR2: LNHDA, SQIVND (reference sequence). The CDR3 sequence is CASSWSSGSPTDTQYF.

The V gene is TRBV20-1, the J gene TRBJ2-7; the TCRdb D gene call, TRBD2, has no DNA to confirm it. The CDR3 consists of 14 residues. The V gene's germline CDR1 is DFQATT and CDR2 SNEGSKA (reference sequence). CDR3 region: CSAKSGGVSYEQYF.

The chain's CDR3 is CASSYRVPEVNGELFF. V and J are TRBV6-2 or TRBV6-3 and TRBJ2-2; TCRdb indicates TRBD2, and absent DNA this call remains unverified. The CDR3 has 16 residues. Germline CDR1 reads MNHEY; CDR2 reads SVGEGT.

The chain's CDR3 is CASSRRDVSYEQYF. The chain couples TRBV25-1 to TRBJ2-7; the TRBD1 assignment by TCRdb is unverifiable without DNA. This CDR3 has 14 residues. The V gene's germline CDR1 is MGHDK and CDR2 SYGVNS.

The chain combines TRBV29-1 with TRBJ2-3; no DNA is available, so the TRBD2 call from TCRdb remains unchecked. This CDR3 comprises 18 residues. Germline V gene sequence: CDR1 SQVTM, CDR2 ANQGSEA. Here the CDR3 reads CSVEARLAGGPGADTQYF.

The rearrangement joins TRBV29-1 to TRBJ2-7; the TCRdb call, TRBD1, lacks DNA for checking. From germline, CDR1 is SQVTM and CDR2 ANQGSEA. The CDR3 loop spans 17 amino acids. The CDR3: CSVLKLDRTRSSYEQYF.

V usage is TRBV5-4 and J usage is TRBJ1-6; absent DNA, TCRdb's TRBD1 call cannot be checked. Per the germline V gene, CDR1 is SGHNT and CDR2 is YYREEE (reference sequence). The CDR3 consists of 16 residues. CDR3 sequence: CASSLATGGLGSPLHF.

The chain uses TRBV12-3 or TRBV12-4 and TRBJ2-3; TCRdb's D call of TRBD1 is untestable without DNA. This CDR3 comprises 16 residues. CDR3 amino acids: CASSFWEPGQTDTQYF.

This chain joins TRBV25-1 and TRBJ2-1; TCRdb names TRBD1, which stays unverified in the absence of DNA. CDR3 length: 12 amino acids. Germline CDR1 MGHDK, CDR2 SYGVNS. The CDR3 is CASIDYGGRGFF.

The chain has TRBV7-2 and TRBJ2-2. Germline V gene sequence: CDR1 SGHTA, CDR2 FQGNSA. This CDR3 has 13 residues. CDR3 region: CASSFVGIGELFF.

V is TRBV24-1 and J is TRBJ1-1; as DNA is missing, the TRBD1 call by TCRdb cannot be tested. This CDR3 has 14 residues. The germline gives CDR1 KGHDR, CDR2 SFDVKD. This CDR3 reads CATSPGAGLNEAFF.

J is TRBJ2-3 and V is TRBV7-6. Germline V gene lookup returns CDR1 SGHVS and CDR2 FNYEAQ. CDR3 length: 12 amino acids. This CDR3 is CASSLATDTQYF.

This chain links TRBV25-1 with TRBJ1-4; the D call of TRBD1 rests on TCRdb alone, since no DNA is present to check it. Germline CDR1 and CDR2: MGHDK and SYGVNS. The CDR3 consists of 14 residues. The CDR3 loop is CASSGGGGNEKLFF.

CDR3 sequence: CASSQGGGNQRQHF. This rearrangement joins TRBV3-1 to TRBJ1-5. The CDR3 runs 14 residues. Germline loops: CDR1 LGHDT, CDR2 YNNKEL (reference sequence).

The J gene is TRBJ1-4, the V gene TRBV11-2. The CDR3 runs 18 residues. Per the germline V gene, CDR1 is SGHAT and CDR2 is FQNNGV. CDR3 sequence reads: CASSRRWDLTGPYEKLFF.

The gene calls are TRBV12-3 or TRBV12-4 and TRBJ2-1. The CDR3 sequence is 13 residues long. The CDR3 region is CASSLGLPNEQFF.

V is TRBV29-1 and J is TRBJ2-1; TCRdb reports TRBD2, a call that lacks DNA to check it against. From germline, CDR1 is SQVTM and CDR2 ANQGSEA. The CDR3 extends over 14 amino acids. CDR3 amino acids: CSGATSGGPGEQFF.

The J gene is TRBJ1-1, the V gene TRBV5-1; no DNA is available, so the TRBD1 call from TCRdb remains unchecked. This CDR3 has 15 amino acids. Per germline, CDR1 SGHRS and CDR2 YFSETQ. The CDR3 region is CASSPQGRLNTEAFF.

The chain links TRBV12-3 or TRBV12-4 to TRBJ2-1; TCRdb's assignment of TRBD1 cannot be checked, as there is no DNA. The CDR3 spans 12 residues. The CDR3 reads CASRSDPGGQFF.